What follows are 9 T cell receptor beta chains derived from one specimen sequenced in a study of T cell repertoires in ileal Crohn's disease. Some clones are missing from TCRdb's copy, which holds only in-frame ones; the method was immunoSEQ multiplex PCR. The sample has approximately 7,000 clones; 70% to 85% are singletons. Noted time point: proximal margin of the surgical specimen (macroscopically non-inflamed). The sample taken for sequencing was ileal tissue. The source is an adult with Crohn's disease.

This clone was seen a few times. The J gene is TRBJ2-1, the V gene TRBV6-4; tentatively, D is TRBD2 (5 bases). This CDR3 spans 14 amino acids. Looked up from germline, CDR1 is MRHNA and CDR2 is SNTAGT. The V gene lost 2 bases and the J gene lost 0 bases, with 5 bases spanning the gap. For the CDR3, the DNA is TGTGCCAGCAGTGACGGGAGCTCCTACAATGAGCAGTTCTTC. Residues: CASSDGSSYNEQFF.

The CDR3 DNA sequence: TGTGCCAGCAGCTTAGTCACAGGCGCTACTAATGAAAAACTGTTTTTT. Residues: CASSLVTGATNEKLFF. The chain couples TRBV7-2 to TRBJ1-4, with a tentative D call TRBD1 (5 bases). Between the trimmed V and J ends, which lost 1 base and 2 bases, there was a span of 11 bases. Per germline, CDR1 SGHTA and CDR2 FQGNSA. CDR3 size: 16 residues.

V usage is TRBV30 and J usage is TRBJ2-2; no firm D call. Germline assignment: CDR1 GTSNPN and CDR2 SVGIG (reference sequence). The CDR3 loop spans 14 amino acids. With 0 bases removed from V and 7 bases from J, the gap between germline ends came to 12 bases. The DNA for the CDR3 is TGTGCCTGGAGTGTGGGGTCCGGTCGCGGGGAGCTGTTTTTT. It yields the protein CAWSVGSGRGELFF.

The CDR3 sequence: CSAIWIDEQFF. The CDR3 DNA is TGCAGTGCTATTTGGATTGATGAGCAGTTCTTC. The J gene is TRBJ2-1, the V gene TRBV20-1; no clear D gene. The ends were cut back, 4 bases at V and 8 bases at J, with 9 bases in the middle. Per the germline V gene, CDR1 is DFQATT and CDR2 is SNEGSKA (reference sequence). This CDR3 spans 11 amino acids.

The V gene is TRBV29-1, the J gene TRBJ2-2; TRBD1 matches at 9 bases. The V and J ends lost 6 bases and 8 bases, in that order; junction bases with no gene match: 7. The germline V gene has CDR1 SQVTM and CDR2 ANQGSEA. CDR3 length: 13 amino acids. This CDR3 is CSVADRGGGELFF. CDR3 nucleotides: TGCAGCGTCGCGGACAGGGGCGGAGGGGAGCTGTTTTTT.

This clone was detected only once. The chain couples TRBV27 to TRBJ2-7, with 8 nucleotides matching TRBD1. Germline V lookup: CDR1 MNHEY, CDR2 SMNVEV (reference sequence). The V and J ends lost 5 bases and 1 base, in that order; junction bases with no gene match: 4. CDR3 size: 14 residues. The CDR3 DNA reads as TGTGCCAGCAGTGAGGGACAGGCGTCCTACGAGCAGTACTTC. The encoded protein is CASSEGQASYEQYF.

V is TRBV27 and J is TRBJ2-1, with 8 bases that match TRBD2. The length of the CDR3 is 14 residues. Germline assignment: CDR1 MNHEY and CDR2 SMNVEV (reference sequence). J was trimmed by 8 bases and V by 3 bases; bases with no gene match: 6. CDR3 DNA sequence: TGTGCCAGCAGTTTTACGGGAGGGCTTGATGAGCAGTTCTTC. The encoded protein is CASSFTGGLDEQFF.

This chain's CDR3 is CASSQNTGDEQYF. CDR3 coding DNA: TGTGCCAGCAGCCAAAACACAGGGGACGAGCAGTACTTC. The rearrangement links TRBV16 to TRBJ2-7; 7 bases fit TRBD1. The germline V gene encodes CDR1 KGHSY and CDR2 FQNENV. This CDR3 spans 13 amino acids. V was clipped by 2 bases and J by 5 bases; unmatched bases: 3.

This clone is classed as medium-sized. The chain employs TRBV14 and TRBJ2-1; D is ambiguous. Between the trimmed V and J ends, which lost 2 bases and 7 bases, there was a span of 9 bases. CDR1 and CDR2 from the germline V gene are SGHDN and FVKESK. The CDR3 runs 13 residues. The CDR3 reads CASSQIRTNEQFF. The CDR3 DNA reads TGTGCCAGCAGCCAAATACGGACGAATGAGCAGTTCTTC.